The source of this T cell receptor beta chain is a study of blood T cell dynamics during melanoma immunotherapy. Study context: Metastatic melanoma patients received first-line pembrolizumab or nivolumab plus ipilimumab.

Time point denoted: pre-treatment baseline. CDR1 is SGHRS, CDR2 YFSETQ, per germline. The CDR3 consists of 16 residues. V was clipped by 0 bases and J by 8 bases, with 19 bases between them. Method: immunoSEQ multiplex PCR; TCRdb's copy keeps in-frame clones and lacks some. The data contain roughly 15,000 clones, 86% of them singletons. This clonotype was sampled from a human donor with melanoma. The chain joins TRBV5-1 to TRBJ2-3; D assignment may be TRBD1 or TRBD2 (5 bases each). Sequencing used blood, obtained from a patient treated with checkpoint blockade. CDR3 in DNA: TGCGCCAGCAGCTTGGAGGGTGGGACGCCGGCAGTTACGCAGTATTTT. This encodes CASSLEGGTPAVTQYF.